In this sample, the clone carrying this T cell receptor (beta chain) turned up a few times. Its target is unknown. This sample was taken from a study of T cell repertoires in cytomegalovirus infection. In the study overall: CMV infection together with matching HLA type was indicated by public TCR beta signatures. Whole-study findings and limits: Cumulative public TCR beta family frequency identified carriers of CMV plus the relevant HLA. The response measured ex vivo was dominated by TCR beta clonotypes (HLA-C-restricted and CMV-specific).

Germline lookup yields CDR1 SGHDN and CDR2 FVKESK. The CDR3 spans 13 residues. The ends were cut back, 6 bases at V and 4 bases at J, with 10 bases in the middle. TCRdb fed the reads into MiXCR, producing one record per CDR3 protein. Of hundreds of thousands of distinct CDR3 sequences in the sample, roughly 9.3% were seen once. This chain joins TRBV14 and TRBJ1-5; D call uncertain. The receptor was derived from a human donor in good health (CMV status not recorded). Some clones in this sample may be carry-over from other donors' samples. Sequenced sample: PBMCs. CDR3 nucleotide sequence: TGTGCCAGCAGTCACGGTTCGAATCAGCCCCAGCATTTT. This codes for CASSHGSNQPQHF.